This T cell receptor (beta chain) was sequenced during a study of shared clonotypes between healthy human individuals. Study-wide results and caveats: With a handful of donors compared, 4.5% to 6.5% of naive CD4 clonotypes were shared.

A CD45RA+ naive subset and a CD45RA-negative memory subset were split from CD4+ cells. Trimming shortened V by 0 bases and J by 2 bases, and 12 bases separated the two germline ends. The germline CDR1 and CDR2 sequences are SGDLS and YYNGEE. The CDR3 loop spans 15 amino acids. Some 30,000 T cell genomes, or roughly 200 ng DNA, went into the sorted-subset replicate PCRs. Sequenced by immunoSEQ multiplex PCR; TCRdb stores in-frame clones only, minus some. The sample records 2 million to 2.5 million clones, approximately 94% being singletons. With regard to this clone: The target antigen is unknown. Different DNA sequences within this sample yield the same CDR3.

This TCR came from a man aged 18 to 30 in good health. Sequencing was carried out using naive CD4+ T cells sorted from blood. Noted subset: CD45RA+ positively selected. This chain uses TRBV9 with TRBJ2-7; possible D gene TRBD2, 6 bases. CDR3 loop: CASSVGPGETYEQYF. Here the CDR3 DNA reads TGTGCCAGCAGCGTAGGTCCGGGGGAAACCTACGAGCAGTACTTC.